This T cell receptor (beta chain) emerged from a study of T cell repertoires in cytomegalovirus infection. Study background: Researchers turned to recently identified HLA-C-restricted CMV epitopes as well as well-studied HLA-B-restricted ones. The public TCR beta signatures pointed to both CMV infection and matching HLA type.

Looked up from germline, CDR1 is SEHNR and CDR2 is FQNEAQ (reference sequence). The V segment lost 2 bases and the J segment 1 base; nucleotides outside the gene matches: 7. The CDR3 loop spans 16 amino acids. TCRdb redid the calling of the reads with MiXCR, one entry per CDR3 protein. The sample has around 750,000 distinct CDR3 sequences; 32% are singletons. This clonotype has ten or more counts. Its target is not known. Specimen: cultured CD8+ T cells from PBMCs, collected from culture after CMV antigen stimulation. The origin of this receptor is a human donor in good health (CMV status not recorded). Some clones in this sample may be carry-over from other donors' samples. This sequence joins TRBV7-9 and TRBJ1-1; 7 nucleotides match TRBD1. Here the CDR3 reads CASSLLQGVGNTEAFF. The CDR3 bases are TGTGCCAGCAGCTTACTTCAGGGGGTAGGGAACACTGAAGCTTTCTTT.